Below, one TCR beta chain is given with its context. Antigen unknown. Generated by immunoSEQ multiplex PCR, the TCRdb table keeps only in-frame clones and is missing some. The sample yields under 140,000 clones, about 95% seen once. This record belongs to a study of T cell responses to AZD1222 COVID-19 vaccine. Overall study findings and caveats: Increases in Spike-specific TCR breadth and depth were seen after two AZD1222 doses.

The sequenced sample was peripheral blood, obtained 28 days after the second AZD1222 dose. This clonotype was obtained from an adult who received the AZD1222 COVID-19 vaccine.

The CDR3 coding sequence is TGTGCCAGCAGCTTAAGGAAGTTCGAGGAAACCGGGGGCTACACCTTC. It yields the protein CASSLRKFEETGGYTF. The chain joins TRBV5-6 to TRBJ1-2; D ambiguous. Trimming left V 2 bases short and J 8 bases short, with 22 bases between. CDR3 length: 16 residues. CDR1 and CDR2 from the germline V gene are SGHDT and YYEEEE.